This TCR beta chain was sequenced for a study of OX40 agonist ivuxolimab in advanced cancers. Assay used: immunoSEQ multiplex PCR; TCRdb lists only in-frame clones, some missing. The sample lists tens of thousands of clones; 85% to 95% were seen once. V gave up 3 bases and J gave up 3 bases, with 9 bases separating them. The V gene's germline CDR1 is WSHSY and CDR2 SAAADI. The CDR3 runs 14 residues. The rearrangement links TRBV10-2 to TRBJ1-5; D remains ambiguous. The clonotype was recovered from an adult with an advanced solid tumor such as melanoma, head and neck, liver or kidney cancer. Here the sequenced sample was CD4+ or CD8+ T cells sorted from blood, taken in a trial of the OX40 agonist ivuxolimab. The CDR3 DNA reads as TGCGCCAGCAGTGACTACACCCTCAATCAGCCCCAGCATTTT. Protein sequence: CASSDYTLNQPQHF.